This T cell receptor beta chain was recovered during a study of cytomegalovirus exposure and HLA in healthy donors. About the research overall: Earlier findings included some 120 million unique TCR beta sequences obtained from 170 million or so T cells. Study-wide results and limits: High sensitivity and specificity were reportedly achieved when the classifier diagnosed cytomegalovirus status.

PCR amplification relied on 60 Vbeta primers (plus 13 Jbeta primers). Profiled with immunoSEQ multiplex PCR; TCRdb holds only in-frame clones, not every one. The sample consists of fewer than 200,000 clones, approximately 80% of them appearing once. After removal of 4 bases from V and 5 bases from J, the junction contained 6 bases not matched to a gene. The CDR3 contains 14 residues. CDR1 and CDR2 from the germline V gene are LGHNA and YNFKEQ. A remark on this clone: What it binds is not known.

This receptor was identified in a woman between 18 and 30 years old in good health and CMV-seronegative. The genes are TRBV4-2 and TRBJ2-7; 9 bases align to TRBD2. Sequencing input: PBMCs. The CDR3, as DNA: TGTGCCAGCAGCCGCGGGACTAGCAGCGACGAGCAGTACTTC. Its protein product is CASSRGTSSDEQYF.